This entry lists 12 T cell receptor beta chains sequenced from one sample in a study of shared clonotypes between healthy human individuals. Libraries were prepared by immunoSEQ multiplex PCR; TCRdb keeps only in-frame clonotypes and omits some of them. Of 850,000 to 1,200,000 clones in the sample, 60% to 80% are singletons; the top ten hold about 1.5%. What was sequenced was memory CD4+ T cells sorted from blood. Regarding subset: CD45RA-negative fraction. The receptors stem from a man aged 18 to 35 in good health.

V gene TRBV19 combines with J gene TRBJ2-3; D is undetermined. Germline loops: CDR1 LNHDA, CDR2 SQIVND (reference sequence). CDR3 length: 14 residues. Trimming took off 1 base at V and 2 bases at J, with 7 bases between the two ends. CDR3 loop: CASSIGSNTDTQYF. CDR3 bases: TGTGCCAGTAGTATAGGTAGCAACACAGATACGCAGTATTTT.

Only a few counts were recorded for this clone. The CDR3: CASIRDASSLGTDTQYF. The DNA of the CDR3 is TGTGCCAGCATCCGGGACGCATCATCTCTTGGCACAGATACGCAGTATTTT. J is TRBJ2-3 and V is TRBV27, with D perhaps matching TRBD1 or TRBD2 (5 bases each). Germline V gene sequence: CDR1 MNHEY, CDR2 SMNVEV (reference sequence). This CDR3 comprises 17 residues. V lost 7 bases and J 1 base, leaving 21 bases between the germline ends.

CDR3 sequence reads: CASTLPDRNSNQPQHF. CDR3 nucleotides: TGTGCCAGCACCTTGCCCGACAGGAATAGCAATCAGCCCCAGCATTTT. The chain couples TRBV21-1 to TRBJ1-5; the table's D call TRBD1 went unverified against the DNA. TRBV21-1 corresponds to a pseudogene. This CDR3 region has 16 residues.

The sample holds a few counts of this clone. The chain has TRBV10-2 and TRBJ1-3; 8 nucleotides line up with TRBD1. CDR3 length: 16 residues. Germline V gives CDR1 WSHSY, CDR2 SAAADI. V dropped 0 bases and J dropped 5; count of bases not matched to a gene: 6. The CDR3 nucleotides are TGCGCCAGCAGTGAGTCGTCAGGGGGCGTGCGAAACACCATATATTTT. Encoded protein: CASSESSGGVRNTIYF.

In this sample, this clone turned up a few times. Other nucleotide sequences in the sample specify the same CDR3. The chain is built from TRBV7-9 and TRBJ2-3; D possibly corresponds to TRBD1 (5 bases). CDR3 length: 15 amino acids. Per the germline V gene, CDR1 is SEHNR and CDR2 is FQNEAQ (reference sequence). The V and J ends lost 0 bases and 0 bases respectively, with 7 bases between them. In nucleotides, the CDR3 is TGTGCCAGCAGCTTAGCGGGGCATAGCACAGATACGCAGTATTTT. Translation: CASSLAGHSTDTQYF.

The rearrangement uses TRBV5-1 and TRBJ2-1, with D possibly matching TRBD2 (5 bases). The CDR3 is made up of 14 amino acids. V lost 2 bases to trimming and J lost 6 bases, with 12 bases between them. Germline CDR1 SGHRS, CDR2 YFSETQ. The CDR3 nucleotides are TGCGCCAGCAGCTTCGGGAAGGCGGGCAATGAGCAGTTCTTC. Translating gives CASSFGKAGNEQFF.

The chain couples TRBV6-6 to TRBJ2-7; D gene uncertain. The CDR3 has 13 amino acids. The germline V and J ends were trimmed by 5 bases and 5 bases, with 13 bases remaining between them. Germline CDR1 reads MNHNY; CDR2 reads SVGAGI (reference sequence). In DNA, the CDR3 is TGTGCCAGCAGTCACGGGCGTTTCGACGAGCAGTACTTC. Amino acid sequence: CASSHGRFDEQYF.

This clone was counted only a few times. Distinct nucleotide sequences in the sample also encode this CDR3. The CDR3 sequence is CASSLGGNTEAFF. The CDR3 DNA sequence: TGTGCCAGCAGCTTGGGGGGGAACACTGAAGCTTTCTTT. The V gene is TRBV5-4, the J gene TRBJ1-1; D gene uncertain. The germline V and J ends were trimmed by 0 bases and 1 base, with 4 bases remaining between them. CDR1 SGHNT and CDR2 YYREEE come from the germline V gene (reference sequence). This CDR3 region has 13 residues.

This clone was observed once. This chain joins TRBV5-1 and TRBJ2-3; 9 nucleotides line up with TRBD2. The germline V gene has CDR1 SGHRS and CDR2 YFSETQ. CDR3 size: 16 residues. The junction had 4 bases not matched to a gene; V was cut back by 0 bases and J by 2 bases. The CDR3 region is CASSLAPSGATDTQYF. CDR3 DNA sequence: TGCGCCAGCAGCTTGGCACCTAGCGGGGCCACAGATACGCAGTATTTT.

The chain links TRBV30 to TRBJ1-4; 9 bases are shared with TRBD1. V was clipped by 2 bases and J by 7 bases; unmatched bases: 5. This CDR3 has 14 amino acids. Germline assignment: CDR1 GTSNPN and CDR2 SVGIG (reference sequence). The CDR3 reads CAWSPQGAGEKLFF. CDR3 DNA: TGTGCCTGGAGTCCACAGGGGGCTGGTGAAAAACTGTTTTTT. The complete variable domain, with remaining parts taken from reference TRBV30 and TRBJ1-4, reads SQTIHQWPATLVQPVGSPLSLECTVEGTSNPNLYWYRQAAGRGLQLLFYSVGIGQISSEVPQNLSASRPQDRQFILSSKKLLLSDSGFYLCAWSPQGAGEKLFFGSGTQLSVL.

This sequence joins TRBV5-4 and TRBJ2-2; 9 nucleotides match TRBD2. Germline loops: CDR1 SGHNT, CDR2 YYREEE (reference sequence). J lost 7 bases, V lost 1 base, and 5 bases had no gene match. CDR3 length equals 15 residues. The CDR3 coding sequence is TGTGCCAGCAGCTTGCCTAGCGGGACTTACGGGGAGCTGTTTTTT. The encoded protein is CASSLPSGTYGELFF.

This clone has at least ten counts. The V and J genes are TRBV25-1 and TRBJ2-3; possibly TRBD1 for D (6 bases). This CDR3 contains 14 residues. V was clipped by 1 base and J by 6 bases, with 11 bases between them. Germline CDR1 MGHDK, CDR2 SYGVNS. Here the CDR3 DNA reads TGTGCCAGCAGTGAATGGGGCAGGGGCGATACGCAGTATTTT. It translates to CASSEWGRGDTQYF.